This is a list of T cell receptor beta chains from one sample in a study of blood T cell repertoires in COVID-19. Method: immunoSEQ multiplex PCR; TCRdb's copy keeps in-frame clones and lacks some. The sample carries roughly 180,000 clones, 65% to 90% recorded once. Sequences were obtained from peripheral blood. The receptors originated from a man between 60 and 70 years old with acute or convalescent COVID-19. Each CDR3 is given with its conserved first and last residue. D genes are given only for firm matches. Expanded clones get a size class; other rows say once, few or many, or leave the size out.

d_gene	abundance	v_gene	j_gene	CDR3nt	CDR3aa
TRBD2	few	TRBV5-4	TRBJ2-7	TGTGCCAGCAGCAAGAGACTAGCGGGTTTCTCCTACGAGCAGTACTTC	CASSKRLAGFSYEQYF
TRBD1	once	TRBV28	TRBJ1-5	TGTGCCAGCAGTTTCCCCGGACAGGGGCTGGGGGATCAGCCCCAGCATTTT	CASSFPGQGLGDQPQHF
TRBD2	-	TRBV5-4	TRBJ2-1	TGTGCCAGCAGACCCCCCGGGACTAGCGGGACTAATGAGCAGTTCTTC	CASRPPGTSGTNEQFF
-	-	TRBV21-1	TRBJ1-5	TGTGCCAGCAGCAGACGGGACAGGGGAAGCAATCAGCCCCAGCATTTT	CASSRRDRGSNQPQHF
-	-	TRBV18	TRBJ1-2	TGTGCCAGCTCCCCTACAGGGTACTATGGCTACACCTTC	CASSPTGYYGYTF
-	few	TRBV2	TRBJ1-1	TGTGCCAGCAGTGAGAGCCCTAAGAACACTGAAGCTTTCTTT	CASSESPKNTEAFF
-	-	TRBV27	TRBJ2-1	TGTGCCAGCAGACTCGACAGAGGCTACAATGAGCAGTTCTTC	CASRLDRGYNEQFF
TRBD1	-	TRBV6-1	TRBJ1-1	TGTGCCAGCAGTGAATACGGGAGAACAGGGGACACTGAAGCTTTCTTT	CASSEYGRTGDTEAFF
TRBD1	-	TRBV19	TRBJ1-2	TGTGCCTCCCGTGGGGACAGGGAGGGCTACACCTTC	CASRGDREGYTF
TRBD2	-	TRBV28	TRBJ2-1	TGTGCCAGCAGTTCACCAGCGGGAGTCCGGGAGCAGTTCTTC	CASSSPAGVREQFF
TRBD2	-	TRBV5-5	TRBJ2-7	TGTGCCAGCAGCTTTTCCCCGCTATCGACGGGAGGACGCTACGAGCAGTACTTC	CASSFSPLSTGGRYEQYF
-	once	TRBV6-5	TRBJ1-1	TGTGCCAGCACCTGGAGGACTGAAGCTTTCTTT	CASTWRTEAFF
TRBD1	once	TRBV27	TRBJ1-2	TGTGCCAGCAGTTTAAAGGGACAGGACTATGGCTACACCTTC	CASSLKGQDYGYTF
-	-	TRBV4-1	TRBJ2-6	TGCGCCAGCAGCCATCTAGCTGGCGGGGCCAACGTCCTGACTTTC	CASSHLAGGANVLTF
TRBD1	-	TRBV9	TRBJ1-3	TGTGCCAGCAGCCCAAGGGACAGGAGCTCTGGAAACACCATATATTTT	CASSPRDRSSGNTIYF
-	few	TRBV4-1	TRBJ2-7	TGCGCCAGCAGCCAAGTCTCCGGGAGAGGTGTGTACGAGCAGTACTTC	CASSQVSGRGVYEQYF
TRBD1	-	TRBV19	TRBJ1-2	TGTGCCAGTAGTATCAACTCCGGGACAGGGTATGGCTACACCTTC	CASSINSGTGYGYTF
-	-	TRBV5-1	TRBJ2-3	TGCGCCAGCAGCTCCGGGAAGGTGACAGATACGCAGTATTTT	CASSSGKVTDTQYF
-	-	TRBV6-5	TRBJ2-2	TGTGCCAGCAGCGACAGAGCCGGGGAGCTGTTTTTT	CASSDRAGELFF
-	-	TRBV5-4	TRBJ2-3	TGTGCCAGCAGCCCGGCCCCGGGGTCCCAGTATTTT	CASSPAPGSQYF
-	-	TRBV28	TRBJ1-1	TGTGCCAGCAGATACAGTCGTCCAGGGCAGGGTTGGACTGAAGCTTTCTTT	CASRYSRPGQGWTEAFF
-	-	TRBV2	TRBJ1-2	TGTGCCAGCAGCTCTACCGAGGAGTATGGCTACACCTTC	CASSSTEEYGYTF
TRBD2	few	TRBV6-6	TRBJ2-1	TGTGCCAGCAGTCACCGCCGTCTGGGACTAGCGATGAACAGAATCGCTGTCTCCTACAATGAGCAGTTCTTC	CASSHRRLGLAMNRIAVSYNEQFF
-	once	TRBV5-1	TRBJ1-2	TGCGCCAGCAGCTTGGGACAGTCTACCTATGGCTACACCTTC	CASSLGQSTYGYTF
TRBD1	-	TRBV2	TRBJ2-4	TGTGCCAGCCTGAAAGAGACAGGGTCCAAAAACATTCAGTACTTC	CASLKETGSKNIQYF
TRBD1	few	TRBV6-5	TRBJ2-1	TGTGCCAGCAGTTACGTGACAGGGGCGAGCGATGAGCAGTTCTTC	CASSYVTGASDEQFF
TRBD1	-	TRBV6-5	TRBJ1-2	TGTGCCAGCAGCGACAGGGAGCATAACTATGGCTACACCTTC	CASSDREHNYGYTF
-	-	TRBV19	TRBJ1-3	TGTGCCAGTACCTTCATAAGGGGTGACTCTGGAAACACCATATATTTT	CASTFIRGDSGNTIYF
TRBD1	-	TRBV5-1	TRBJ2-2	TGCGCCAGCAGCTTAGGGACAGTGATGAACACCGGGGAGCTGTTTTTT	CASSLGTVMNTGELFF
-	once	TRBV2	TRBJ1-1	TGTGCCAGCAGGCCCGACAGACTGAACACTGAAGCTTTCTTT	CASRPDRLNTEAFF
TRBD1	-	TRBV10-3	TRBJ2-5	TGTGCCATCAGCCCGGGACAGGGGCACGATTTACAAGAGACCCAGTACTTC	CAISPGQGHDLQETQYF
-	-	TRBV2	TRBJ2-1	TGTGCCAGCACCTCGGACAATGAGCAGTTCTTC	CASTSDNEQFF
-	-	TRBV5-5	TRBJ1-1	TGTGCCAGCAGTCTGGCCAGGGTAGGACGTTTCGAAGCTTTCTTT	CASSLARVGRFEAFF
-	-	TRBV5-1	TRBJ2-3	TGCGCCAGCAGCTTGGTAGGGGAAGCCACAGATACGCAGTATTTT	CASSLVGEATDTQYF
-	-	TRBV19	TRBJ2-3	TGTGCCAGTAGTAAAAACCGCGGAGGGGAAGATACGCAGTATTTT	CASSKNRGGEDTQYF
TRBD2	-	TRBV28	TRBJ2-7	TGTGCCAGCAGGAAGACCGGGGGGGGGAACGAGCAGTACTTC	CASRKTGGGNEQYF
-	-	TRBV7-3	TRBJ1-1	TGTGCCAGCAGCTTAGCCGGGGGGCTGAGCACTGAAGCTTTCTTT	CASSLAGGLSTEAFF
TRBD1	-	TRBV15	TRBJ1-2	TGTGCCACCAGCAGAGAGGTCCAGGGGGACTATGGCTACACCTTC	CATSREVQGDYGYTF
TRBD1	-	TRBV12-3/TRBV12-4	TRBJ1-2	TGTGCCAGCAGCTTGGGACAGCTTTATGGCTACACCTTC	CASSLGQLYGYTF
-	few	TRBV24-1	TRBJ1-5	TGTGCCACCGGTCGGGGGGATAGCAATCAGCCCCAGCATTTT	CATGRGDSNQPQHF